This T cell receptor beta chain was profiled in a study of T-cell reconstitution after alpha-beta-depleted transplantation in children. General observations from the study: A year post-transplant, T-cell counts and diversity derived mostly from newly produced T cells.

This clonotype has a count of ten or more. Its cognate antigen is unknown. CDR1 and CDR2 from the germline V gene are SGHRS and YFSETQ. The CDR3 extends over 13 amino acids. V was cut by 5 bases and J by 3 bases, with 9 bases left in between. Unique molecular identifiers were incorporated when the TCRbeta library was constructed. One entry per CDR3 protein, called by TCRdb with MiXCR from the PCR reads. There are 600,000 to 700,000 distinct CDR3 sequences in the sample; 10% to 15% occur only once, and 0.79% lies in the top ten. This receptor was obtained from a girl aged 2 to 9 with congenital amegakaryocytic thrombocytopenia, due to receive a stem cell transplant. The specimen comprised PBMCs, sampled before TCRalphabeta/CD19-depleted stem cell transplant. This chain uses TRBV5-1 with TRBJ2-1; the D call may be TRBD1 or TRBD2 (5 bases each). The CDR3 bases are TGCGCCAGCAGTCGTGGGGGCTACAATGAGCAGTTCTTC. This gives the protein CASSRGGYNEQFF.